This T cell receptor beta chain was sequenced during a study of OX40 agonist ivuxolimab in advanced cancers. Background on the study: Patients got intravenous ivuxolimab at 0.01 to 10 mg/kg every 2 weeks. Participants, 75% to 85% male, averaged about 59 years of age, ranging from about 23 to 80. Hepatocellular carcinoma, melanoma, renal cell or head and neck cancer affected the dose-escalation patients. Study-wide findings and caveats: Fewer expanded clones were found on average in CD4+ than in CD8+ T cells.

Notes on this clone: Its matching antigen is unknown.

The table came from immunoSEQ multiplex PCR; TCRdb's copy has only in-frame clones and leaves some out. The sample has 70,000 to 95,000 clones, 90% to 95% seen once; the top ten hold approximately 0.69%. Germline CDR1 SGHTA, CDR2 FQGNSA. V gave up 3 bases and J gave up 2 bases, with 17 bases separating them. This CDR3 spans 17 amino acids. This TCR came from an adult with an advanced solid tumor such as melanoma, head and neck, liver or kidney cancer. V gene TRBV7-2 combines with J gene TRBJ1-5; weak D call: TRBD1 (5 bases). Source: CD4+ or CD8+ T cells sorted from blood, taken in a trial of the OX40 agonist ivuxolimab. The CDR3 DNA reads as TGTGCCAGCAGCTTTAATTCAGGGTATGATGGCAATCAGCCCCAGCATTTT. Its protein product is CASSFNSGYDGNQPQHF.